One and the same sample provided the 23 T cell receptor beta chains below, sequenced in a study. TCRdb redid the calling of the 5' RACE reads with MiXCR, one entry per CDR3 protein. Among approximately 60,000 distinct CDR3 sequences listed, less than 25% were seen once. The sorted Tregs were CD4+CD25+CD127-/low cells. What was sequenced was tumor-infiltrating Tregs sorted from the breast tumor. The receptors shown here come from a female donor with breast cancer.

The chain couples TRBV15 to TRBJ2-2, with 8 positions matching TRBD2. The CDR3 is 16 amino acids. V lost 1 base and J lost 3; bases outside the gene matches: 4. CDR1 and CDR2 (germline): LNHNV, YYDKDF (reference sequence). DNA for the CDR3: TGTGCCACCAGCAGAGGCGGGGGGAGATACACCGGGGAGCTGTTTTTT. This encodes CATSRGGGRYTGELFF.

The chain combines TRBV25-1 with TRBJ1-1; 9 nucleotides match TRBD1. Germline loops: CDR1 MGHDK, CDR2 SYGVNS. This CDR3 is 12 amino acids long. V lost 10 bases and J lost 8; bases outside the gene matches: 8. CDR3 bases: TGTGCCACTCACAGGGGGCGGAGAGAAGCTTTCTTT. Translating it yields CATHRGRREAFF.

This clonotype occurred a few times. V gene TRBV5-1 combines with J gene TRBJ2-5; D gene uncertain. Trimming cost V 4 bases and J 2 bases, with 12 bases left between them. The CDR3 covers 14 residues. CDR1 and CDR2 (germline): SGHRS, YFSETQ. This CDR3 reads CASSPTGGQETQYF. In DNA, the CDR3 is TGCGCCAGCAGCCCCACGGGCGGACAAGAGACCCAGTACTTC.

About this clonotype: A junction boundary mismatches the germline segment, possibly from a read error. This chain joins TRBV5-1 and TRBJ2-7, with D hard to call. The CDR3 spans 14 residues. Germline-derived CDR1 and CDR2 are SGHRS and YFSETQ. Here the CDR3 reads CVSSLADNSYEQYF. In DNA, the CDR3 is TGCGTCAGCAGCTTGGCCGACAACTCCTACGAGCAGTACTTC. Combining the CDR3 with reference TRBV5-1 and TRBJ2-7 gives the whole variable domain KAGVTQTPRYLIKTRGQQVTLSCSPISGHRSVSWYQQTPGQGLQFLFEYFSETQRNKGNFPGRFSGRQFSNSRSEMNVSTLELGDSALYLCVSSLADNSYEQYFGPGTRLTVT.

This chain joins TRBV20-1 and TRBJ1-3; the D is unclear. V was clipped by 3 bases and J by 2 bases, with 8 bases between them. Per the germline V gene, CDR1 is DFQATT and CDR2 is SNEGSKA (reference sequence). CDR3 size: 13 residues. Here the CDR3 DNA reads TGCAGTGCTAGCCGAGATACTGGAAACACCATATATTTT. It encodes CSASRDTGNTIYF.

The sample holds a few counts of this clonotype. V and J are TRBV5-1 and TRBJ2-3, with 8 bases fitting TRBD1. The CDR3 runs 15 residues. Trimming removed 3 bases from V and 0 bases from J; junction bases left unmatched: 3. The germline V gene has CDR1 SGHRS and CDR2 YFSETQ. The CDR3 region is CASSSGTGSTDTQYF. The CDR3 DNA follows: TGCGCCAGCAGCTCAGGGACAGGAAGCACAGATACGCAGTATTTT.

The gene calls are TRBV7-2 and TRBJ2-3, with D tentatively TRBD2 (5 bases). This CDR3 is 15 amino acids long. Between the trimmed V and J ends, which lost 5 bases and 4 bases, there was a span of 16 bases. Looked up from germline, CDR1 is SGHTA and CDR2 is FQGNSA. CDR3 DNA: TGTGCCAGCAGCCCCGGGATGGCTTTGGCAGATACGCAGTATTTT. This codes for CASSPGMALADTQYF. Full variable domain (outside the CDR3, taken from reference TRBV7-2 and TRBJ2-3): GAGVSQSPSNKVTEKGKDVELRCDPISGHTALYWYRQSLGQGLEFLIYFQGNSAPDKSGLPSDRFSAERTGGSVSTLTIQRTQQEDSAVYLCASSPGMALADTQYFGPGTRLTVL.

This clonotype was picked up a small number of times. This sequence joins TRBV20-1 and TRBJ2-3; D is undetermined. The germline V and J ends were trimmed by 6 bases and 0 bases, with 10 bases remaining between them. CDR3 length equals 13 residues. Germline V gene sequence: CDR1 DFQATT, CDR2 SNEGSKA (reference sequence). CDR3 sequence reads: CSAPDVSTDTQYF. The CDR3 DNA follows: TGCAGTGCCCCCGACGTTAGCACAGATACGCAGTATTTT.

V and J are TRBV2 and TRBJ2-4; 9 bases fit TRBD1. From germline, CDR1 is SNHLY and CDR2 FYNNEI. Trimming removed 6 bases from V and 9 bases from J; junction bases left unmatched: 6. CDR3 length: 13 amino acids. The CDR3 spells CASRVQGAGIQYF. DNA of the CDR3: TGTGCCAGCAGGGTACAGGGGGCGGGCATTCAGTACTTC.

This chain joins TRBV10-2 and TRBJ2-2; D gene ambiguous. Trimming stripped 3 bases from V and 4 bases from J, with 12 bases between. There are 15 residues in the CDR3. The V gene's germline CDR1 is WSHSY and CDR2 SAAADI. CDR3 bases: TGCGCCAGCAGTGATTTGATCCGGACCACCGGGGAGCTGTTTTTT. The encoded protein is CASSDLIRTTGELFF.

In this sample, this clonotype turned up a few times. V usage is TRBV5-1 and J usage is TRBJ2-3, with TRBD2 identical over 7 bases. The V gene's germline CDR1 is SGHRS and CDR2 YFSETQ. The CDR3 consists of 16 residues. With V trimmed by 0 bases and J by 2 bases, 6 bases remained unmatched. CDR3 nucleotides: TGCGCCAGCAGCTTGGCGGGAGGATTTACCACAGATACGCAGTATTTT. This translates into CASSLAGGFTTDTQYF.

This clonotype occurred a few times. This chain links TRBV12-3 or TRBV12-4 with TRBJ1-2; unclear D gene. The CDR3 extends over 13 amino acids. Trimming took 6 bases from V and 8 from J, leaving 16 bases between them. CDR3 in DNA: TGTGCCAGCAGAAGGGCGGAGAGAGGAGGCTACACCTTC. Translated, it gives CASRRAERGGYTF.

This chain links TRBV7-8 with TRBJ2-3, with no clear D. CDR1 and CDR2 (germline): SGHVS, FQNEAQ. The CDR3 spans 13 residues. V was trimmed by 5 bases and J by 9 bases, leaving 15 bases between them. The CDR3 spells CASSPPRVETQYF. CDR3 sequence (DNA): TGTGCCAGCAGCCCCCCTAGGGTAGAGACGCAGTATTTT.

This clonotype was detected a few times. The gene calls are TRBV11-2 and TRBJ1-1, with unresolved D. This CDR3 spans 12 amino acids. Deletions cut 4 bases from V and 11 bases from J, with 14 bases between. Germline assignment: CDR1 SGHAT and CDR2 FQNNGV. CDR3 sequence: CASSSEGGGAFF. In DNA, the CDR3 is TGTGCCAGCAGCTCGGAAGGCGGTGGGGCTTTCTTT.

This clonotype was seen a handful of times. This sequence joins TRBV5-1 and TRBJ1-5, with a weak D call TRBD1 (5 bases). Trimming left V 6 bases short and J 7 bases short, with 17 bases between. Germline lookup yields CDR1 SGHRS and CDR2 YFSETQ. The CDR3 contains 14 residues. The CDR3 is CASTPDTGGQPQHF. The CDR3 nucleotides read TGCGCCAGCACCCCGGACACGGGAGGACAGCCCCAGCATTTT.

This clonotype was counted at least ten times. The rearrangement uses TRBV4-2 and TRBJ2-3; no definite D call. Germline V lookup: CDR1 LGHNA, CDR2 YNFKEQ. The V end was cut by 5 bases, the J end by 2 bases, with 2 bases between. The CDR3 is 11 residues long. In DNA form, the CDR3 reads TGTGCCAGCAGCACCACAGATACGCAGTATTTT. This gives the protein CASSTTDTQYF.

This clonotype was seen at least ten times. V and J are TRBV5-1 and TRBJ2-5, with D possibly TRBD2 on 6 matching bases. The CDR3 loop spans 13 amino acids. The V gene lost 0 bases and the J gene lost 4 bases, with 7 bases spanning the gap. Germline CDR1 is SGHRS and CDR2 is YFSETQ. CDR3 region: CASSLGGGETQYF. The CDR3 nucleotides are TGCGCCAGCAGCTTGGGGGGAGGAGAGACCCAGTACTTC.

This clonotype has just a few counts. The rearrangement uses TRBV28 and TRBJ2-7, with TRBD1 matching over 9 bases. Losses at the gene ends were 9 bases for V and 7 bases for J; bases not matched to a gene: 13. In germline, CDR1 is MDHEN, CDR2 SYDVKM. The CDR3 totals 14 residues. CDR3 DNA: TGTGCCAGTACCGCGGGACAGGGAATATGGGAGCAGTACTTC. Translation gives CASTAGQGIWEQYF. Complete variable domain (other parts from reference TRBV28 and TRBJ2-7): DVKVTQSSRYLVKRTGEKVFLECVQDMDHENMFWYRQDPGLGLRLIYFSYDVKMKEKGDIPEGYSVSREKKERFSLILESASTNQTSMYLCASTAGQGIWEQYFGPGTRLTVT.

V gene TRBV20-1 combines with J gene TRBJ2-3; D not resolved. This CDR3 is built from 12 residues. Trimming took 2 bases from V and 4 from J, leaving 7 bases between them. CDR1 DFQATT and CDR2 SNEGSKA come from the germline V gene (reference sequence). In nucleotides, the CDR3 is TGCAGTGCTAGACCGGGCGCAGATACGCAGTATTTT. It encodes CSARPGADTQYF.

This clonotype was seen more than once but under ten times. At one end, the junction sequence differs from germline, possibly due to a read error. The rearrangement uses TRBV24-1 and TRBJ2-1, with a tentative D call TRBD2 (6 bases). CDR1 is KGHDR, CDR2 SFDVKD, per germline. The CDR3 spans 13 residues. The CDR3 bases are TGCGCCACCTGCGGGGACGCAGACAATGAGCAGTTCTTC. It translates to CATCGDADNEQFF.

As concerns this clonotype: The junction does not match germline at one end; this may be a read error. V usage is TRBV4-1 and J usage is TRBJ2-4, with 10 bases identical to TRBD2. Per the germline V gene, CDR1 is MGHRA and CDR2 is YSYEKL. The CDR3 is 16 amino acids. The CDR3 here is CASSTSGGAAKTIQYF. The CDR3 DNA is TGCGCCAGCTCAACGAGCGGGGGGGCGGCCAAAACCATTCAGTACTTC.

The chain has TRBV28 and TRBJ1-2; no definite D call. V lost 10 bases and J lost 1, with 7 bases in between. The CDR3 has 11 residues. CDR1 is MDHEN, CDR2 SYDVKM, per germline. The CDR3 reads CANRDNYGYTF. The CDR3 DNA reads TGTGCCAATAGAGATAACTATGGCTACACCTTC.

This clonotype was counted at least ten times. The rearrangement links TRBV6-1 to TRBJ2-3; 8 bases match TRBD2. The V segment lost 6 bases and the J segment 2 bases; nucleotides outside the gene matches: 4. The length of the CDR3 is 14 residues. The V gene's germline CDR1 is MNHNS and CDR2 SASEGT. The CDR3, as DNA: TGTGCCAGCAGACTAGCGGCCATCACAGATACGCAGTATTTT. Translating it yields CASRLAAITDTQYF.